Listed here are 15 T cell receptor beta chains from one sample, sequenced in a study of cytomegalovirus exposure and HLA in healthy donors. A multiplex PCR was run with 60 Vbeta primers and 13 Jbeta primers. Libraries were prepared by immunoSEQ multiplex PCR; TCRdb keeps only in-frame clonotypes and omits some of them. This sample carries roughly 43,000 clones, roughly 60% of them seen once, and the ten largest clones take around 8.7%. The sequencing input was PBMCs. These receptors all come from a human donor in good health.

The chain is built from TRBV27 and TRBJ1-1; unclear D gene. V gave up 5 bases and J gave up 3 bases, with 7 bases separating them. Germline lookup yields CDR1 MNHEY and CDR2 SMNVEV (reference sequence). The CDR3 runs 12 residues. The CDR3 region has the DNA TGTGCCAGCAGTCGGAGGGACACTGAAGCTTTCTTT. This sequence encodes CASSRRDTEAFF.

A word on this clone: A read error may produce the germline difference seen at one junction end. The chain employs TRBV5-1 and TRBJ2-2, with D perhaps matching TRBD2 (6 bases). The CDR3 has 12 residues. Germline V gene sequence: CDR1 SGHRS, CDR2 YFSETQ. The CDR3 loop reads CASRLGPGELCF. The CDR3 nucleotides read TGCGCCAGCCGACTAGGCCCCGGGGAGCTGTGTTTT.

The chain has TRBV29-1 and TRBJ1-1, with D hard to call. Trimming pared 3 bases from V and 5 bases from J, leaving 13 bases between. The length of the CDR3 is 13 residues. The germline V gene has CDR1 SQVTM and CDR2 ANQGSEA. In DNA form, the CDR3 reads TGCAGCGTTGACCGGGGTAGGCGGACTGAAGCTTTCTTT. It translates to CSVDRGRRTEAFF. The full variable domain, in which reference TRBV29-1 and TRBJ1-1 provide the parts outside the CDR3, is SAVISQKPSRDICQRGTSLTIQCQVDSQVTMMFWYRQQPGQSLTLIATANQGSEATYESGFVIDKFPISRPNLTFSTLTVSNMSPEDSSIYLCSVDRGRRTEAFFGQGTRLTVV.

The chain links TRBV10-3 to TRBJ1-1; D gene ambiguous. The CDR3 is made up of 14 amino acids. Germline CDR1 reads ENHRY; CDR2 reads SYGVKD. V shed 5 bases and J shed 1 base, with 11 bases lying between them. This CDR3 reads CAISPRGANTEAFF. CDR3 sequence (DNA): TGTGCCATCAGTCCCCGGGGAGCGAACACTGAAGCTTTCTTT.

V usage is TRBV28 and J usage is TRBJ2-7; 9 bases are shared with TRBD1. J lost 3 bases, V lost 5 bases, and 8 bases had no gene match. Germline V CDR1 and CDR2: MDHEN, SYDVKM. The CDR3 is 15 amino acids. CDR3 in DNA: TGTGCCAGCAGTCCCGGGACAGGGTTATTCTACGAGCAGTACTTC. Its protein is CASSPGTGLFYEQYF.

This clone has a handful of counts. The sample contains more than one DNA sequence encoding this CDR3. The genes are TRBV18 and TRBJ1-2; no clear D gene. CDR1 KGHSH and CDR2 LQKENI come from the germline V gene. Trimming cost V 0 bases and J 2 bases, with 4 bases left between them. The CDR3 is made up of 13 amino acids. Here the CDR3 DNA reads TGTGCCAGCTCACCACCCGGGAACTATGGCTACACCTTC. As protein: CASSPPGNYGYTF.

This clone was found a few times. V and J are TRBV28 and TRBJ1-5, with unresolved D. The germline V gene encodes CDR1 MDHEN and CDR2 SYDVKM. This CDR3 spans 14 amino acids. V was clipped by 2 bases and J by 5 bases, with 10 bases between them. The CDR3 sequence: CASSLGGWHQPQHF. CDR3 nucleotides: TGTGCCAGCAGTTTAGGTGGCTGGCATCAGCCCCAGCATTTT.

J is TRBJ2-5 and V is TRBV5-1; TRBD2 is a possible D gene (5 bases). Trimming pared 4 bases from V and 3 bases from J, leaving 10 bases between. This CDR3 has 13 amino acids. CDR1 and CDR2 from the germline V gene are SGHRS and YFSETQ. The CDR3 sequence is CASSRFGEETQYF. The CDR3 nucleotides are TGCGCCAGCAGCCGCTTCGGGGAAGAGACCCAGTACTTC.

This rearrangement joins TRBV19 to TRBJ1-5; no reliable D call. Per the germline V gene, CDR1 is LNHDA and CDR2 is SQIVND (reference sequence). V lost 6 bases, J lost 8 bases, and 11 bases lay in between. The CDR3 is made up of 12 amino acids. The CDR3 bases are TGTGCCAGTAGCTTCCGCACGGAGCCCCAGCATTTT. This gives the protein CASSFRTEPQHF. The full variable domain, its missing parts supplied by reference TRBV19 and TRBJ1-5, is DGGITQSPKYLFRKEGQNVTLSCEQNLNHDAMYWYRQDPGQGLRLIYYSQIVNDFQKGDIAEGYSVSREKKESFPLTVTSAQKNPTAFYLCASSFRTEPQHFGDGTRLSIL.

The chain employs TRBV30 and TRBJ1-5; D uncertain. Trimming stripped 2 bases from V and 7 bases from J, with 15 bases between. Per the germline V gene, CDR1 is GTSNPN and CDR2 is SVGIG (reference sequence). CDR3 length equals 14 residues. CDR3 in DNA: TGTGCCTGGAGTAAGGACTCGATCGGCCAGCCCCAGCATTTT. It encodes CAWSKDSIGQPQHF.

The chain employs TRBV4-2 and TRBJ1-5, with 7 bases fitting TRBD1. In germline, CDR1 is LGHNA, CDR2 YNFKEQ. The CDR3 runs 16 residues. With V trimmed by 4 bases and J by 0 bases, 6 bases remained unmatched. In DNA, the CDR3 is TGTGCCAGCAGCCCATATACAGGGGATAGCAATCAGCCCCAGCATTTT. Its translation: CASSPYTGDSNQPQHF.

The V call is TRBV4-2, the J call TRBJ2-7, with D hard to call. Germline CDR1 reads LGHNA; CDR2 reads YNFKEQ. The CDR3 spans 15 residues. The germline V and J ends were trimmed by 1 base and 2 bases, with 12 bases remaining between them. The CDR3 spells CASSQVLIQTYEQYF. DNA for the CDR3: TGTGCCAGCAGCCAAGTTTTGATCCAGACCTACGAGCAGTACTTC.

A few counts support this clone. The V and J genes are TRBV2 and TRBJ1-2; 7 bases map to TRBD1. Germline CDR1 is SNHLY and CDR2 is FYNNEI. The trim removed 8 bases at V and 6 bases at J, leaving 12 bases unmatched. The CDR3 is 14 residues long. DNA for the CDR3: TGTGCCAGCGGCAGACAGGGAAGACGGGATGGCTACACCTTC. This encodes CASGRQGRRDGYTF.

This clone was counted between two and nine times. The V call is TRBV29-1, the J call TRBJ2-5, with D possibly being TRBD1 (6 bases). TRBJ2-7 matches the DNA end more closely, so the J call is doubtful. This CDR3 region has 12 residues. Germline V gene data show CDR1 as SQVTM and CDR2 as ANQGSEA. The CDR3 here is CSVGPGEREQYF. CDR3 nucleotide sequence: TGCAGCGTTGGGCCAGGGGAACGCGAGCAGTACTTC.

This chain connects TRBV28 to TRBJ1-6; D may be TRBD1 (5 bases). The CDR3 has 15 amino acids. In germline, CDR1 is MDHEN, CDR2 SYDVKM. Trimming removed 5 bases at V and 7 bases at J, with 15 bases between. CDR3 protein: CASSRAGGRNSPLHF. CDR3 nucleotide sequence: TGTGCCAGCAGTCGGGCGGGGGGTAGGAATTCACCCCTCCACTTT.